The 20 T cell receptor beta chains given below trace back to one sample, sequenced in a study of cytomegalovirus exposure and HLA in healthy donors. PCR employed 60 Vbeta and 13 Jbeta primers. Produced via immunoSEQ multiplex PCR; TCRdb's table is partial and in-frame only. The data contain 70,000 to 90,000 clones, about 70% of them singletons. The source material was PBMCs. All receptors come from a male donor in good health and CMV-seropositive.

This clone was observed a single time. The rearrangement links TRBV7-9 to TRBJ2-4; a weak D match, TRBD1 (6 bases). CDR3 length: 16 residues. The ends were cut back, 3 bases at V and 0 bases at J, with 12 bases in the middle. The germline gives CDR1 SEHNR, CDR2 FQNEAQ (reference sequence). In DNA form, the CDR3 reads TGTGCCAGCAGCTTCGCAAGGACAGTAGCCAAAAACATTCAGTACTTC. As protein: CASSFARTVAKNIQYF.

The V gene is TRBV19, the J gene TRBJ2-1; a weak D match, TRBD1 (6 bases). CDR1 is LNHDA and CDR2 is SQIVND in the germline V gene (reference sequence). Trimming removed 0 bases at V and 5 bases at J, with 17 bases between. This CDR3 spans 17 amino acids. CDR3 residues: CASSIDRWGTGNNEQFF. DNA for the CDR3: TGTGCCAGTAGTATAGATCGTTGGGGAACAGGGAACAATGAGCAGTTCTTC.

The chain uses TRBV5-1 and TRBJ2-7, with TRBD1 as a possible D gene (6 bases). The CDR3 loop spans 13 amino acids. The V end lost 2 bases, the J end lost 7 bases, and 13 bases lay between the germline ends. The germline V gene encodes CDR1 SGHRS and CDR2 YFSETQ. In nucleotides, the CDR3 is TGCGCCAGCAGCTTACAGGGTGTAGGTGAGCAGTACTTC. This translates into CASSLQGVGEQYF.

This clone was seen a few times. The V call is TRBV5-1, the J call TRBJ2-3; D is unclear. This CDR3 comprises 14 residues. Per germline, CDR1 SGHRS and CDR2 YFSETQ. V dropped 0 bases and J dropped 1 base, with 6 bases sitting between them. The CDR3 nucleotides are TGCGCCAGCAGCTTGGCCACGGGCACAGATACGCAGTATTTT. Translation gives CASSLATGTDTQYF.

CDR3 bases: TGTGCCAGCAGCTCACCGGGACAAGAGACCCAGTACTTC. This gives the protein CASSSPGQETQYF. The rearrangement links TRBV11-3 to TRBJ2-5; D may be TRBD2 (5 bases). The length of the CDR3 is 13 residues. Germline CDR1 SGHNT, CDR2 YENEEA. Trimming cost V 4 bases and J 2 bases, with 8 bases left between them.

This chain joins TRBV7-3 and TRBJ2-3, with 8 bases that match TRBD2. CDR1 and CDR2 from the germline V gene are SGHTA and FQGTGA. Trimming cost V 3 bases and J 1 base; bases outside gene matches: 3. This CDR3 has 15 amino acids. Here the CDR3 reads CASSLNSGGTDTQYF. Here the CDR3 DNA reads TGTGCCAGCAGCTTGAATAGCGGGGGCACAGATACGCAGTATTTT. The variable domain in full, completed from reference TRBV7-3 and TRBJ2-3, reads GAGVSQTPSNKVTEKGKYVELRCDPISGHTALYWYRQSLGQGPEFLIYFQGTGAADDSGLPNDRFFAVRPEGSVSTLKIQRTERGDSAVYLCASSLNSGGTDTQYFGPGTRLTVL.

This chain connects TRBV5-4 to TRBJ2-3; D is possibly TRBD1 (6 bases). V dropped 8 bases and J dropped 5 bases, with 21 bases sitting between them. Germline CDR1 reads SGHNT; CDR2 reads YYREEE (reference sequence). CDR3 length: 15 amino acids. The CDR3 reads CASQIGGNQGDTQYF. The DNA of the CDR3 is TGTGCCAGTCAAATAGGGGGAAACCAGGGAGATACGCAGTATTTT.

The V call is TRBV6-1, the J call TRBJ2-5; 10 bases match TRBD2. The CDR3 spans 14 residues. With V trimmed by 7 bases and J by 5 bases, 7 bases remained unmatched. Germline V gene sequence: CDR1 MNHNS, CDR2 SASEGT. DNA for the CDR3: TGTGCCAGCACGGTAGCGGGGGGAAGGGAGACCCAGTACTTC. Its protein is CASTVAGGRETQYF.

The chain has TRBV7-8 and TRBJ1-4; D is possibly TRBD1 (6 bases). Trimming stripped 5 bases from V and 0 bases from J, with 10 bases between. The CDR3 spans 15 residues. Germline lookup yields CDR1 SGHVS and CDR2 FQNEAQ. The CDR3 reads CASSPAGATNEKLFF. The CDR3 DNA is TGTGCCAGCAGCCCAGCAGGGGCAACTAATGAAAAACTGTTTTTT. Drawing the rest from reference TRBV7-8 and TRBJ1-4, the complete variable domain is GAGVSQSPRYKVAKRGQDVALRCDPISGHVSLFWYQQALGQGPEFLTYFQNEAQLDKSGLPSDRFFAERPEGSVSTLKIQRTQQEDSAVYLCASSPAGATNEKLFFGSGTQLSVL.

The V gene is TRBV2, the J gene TRBJ1-5; the D gene is possibly TRBD1 (5 bases). This CDR3 has 14 residues. Germline V gene sequence: CDR1 SNHLY, CDR2 FYNNEI. Trimming pared 4 bases from V and 4 bases from J, leaving 11 bases between. DNA for the CDR3: TGTGCCAGCAGTGGTGGGGCGCGGAATCAGCCCCAGCATTTT. It specifies CASSGGARNQPQHF.

The table lists this clone with a count of one. The chain joins TRBV7-2 to TRBJ1-1, with TRBD1 matching over 9 bases. J gave up 1 base and V 8 bases, and 5 bases lay outside the gene matches. The V gene's germline CDR1 is SGHTA and CDR2 FQGNSA. CDR3 length: 14 residues. CDR3 residues: CASRKTGGNTEAFF. The CDR3 coding sequence is TGTGCCAGCCGTAAGACAGGGGGGAACACTGAAGCTTTCTTT.

The chain employs TRBV1 and TRBJ2-4; the table gives TRBD1 as D, unverified against the DNA. TRBV1 is annotated as a pseudogene. The length of the CDR3 is 18 residues. CDR3 sequence (DNA): TGCACCAGCAGCCAAGCACAGGTAGGGGACAAAGCCAAAAACATTCTGTACTTC. As protein: CTSSQAQVGDKAKNILYF.

The J gene is TRBJ2-3, the V gene TRBV5-4, with D perhaps TRBD2 (5 bases). CDR1 is SGHNT, CDR2 YYREEE, per germline (reference sequence). V was trimmed by 1 base and J by 5 bases, leaving 11 bases between them. The length of the CDR3 is 14 residues. CDR3 region: CASSLQDLGDTQYF. Written as DNA, the CDR3 is TGTGCCAGCAGCTTGCAGGACTTGGGAGATACGCAGTATTTT.

This clone has just one count. The chain joins TRBV6-1 to TRBJ2-1; 9 positions match TRBD2. Per germline, CDR1 MNHNS and CDR2 SASEGT. CDR3 length: 15 residues. The J segment lost 6 bases and the V segment lost 2 bases, leaving 5 bases of the junction unmatched. The CDR3 bases are TGTGCCAGCAGTGAACCGGGACTAGCTTCCAATGAGCAGTTCTTC. Its protein product is CASSEPGLASNEQFF.

The rearrangement joins TRBV30 to TRBJ1-5; tentatively, D is TRBD1 (5 bases). The germline CDR1 and CDR2 sequences are GTSNPN and SVGIG (reference sequence). The CDR3 spans 14 residues. V was trimmed by 2 bases and J by 4 bases, leaving 12 bases between them. CDR3: CAWSRGSGNQPQHF. CDR3 DNA: TGTGCCTGGAGTCGGGGGTCAGGGAATCAGCCCCAGCATTTT.

The chain has TRBV6-1 and TRBJ1-1, with D tentatively TRBD1 (6 bases). The V end was cut by 2 bases, the J end by 1 base, with 11 bases between. Germline V CDR1 and CDR2: MNHNS, SASEGT. The CDR3 runs 15 residues. In nucleotides, the CDR3 is TGTGCCAGCAGTGAACCGGGACATCCGAACACTGAAGCTTTCTTT. Translated, it gives CASSEPGHPNTEAFF.

This clone was observed once. A read error may account for a junction end that differs from germline. The CDR3 loop is CSSSLSGGTQYF. As DNA, the CDR3 is TGTTCCAGCAGCTTATCAGGAGGGACCCAGTACTTC. The chain joins TRBV7-9 to TRBJ2-5; D perhaps matches TRBD2 (5 bases). The CDR3 loop spans 12 amino acids. Germline V gives CDR1 SEHNR, CDR2 FQNEAQ (reference sequence).

The chain combines TRBV11-3 with TRBJ2-1, with D possibly TRBD2 on 6 matching bases. CDR1 SGHNT and CDR2 YENEEA come from the germline V gene. The CDR3 length is 13 residues. V was clipped by 5 bases and J by 4 bases, with 9 bases between them. The CDR3: CASSPGVYNEQFF. The CDR3 DNA is TGTGCCAGCAGCCCGGGAGTATACAATGAGCAGTTCTTC.

The CDR3 DNA follows: TGTGCCAGCAGCTTGGGCCCGACAGGGGGCTACGAGCAGTACTTC. Translated, it gives CASSLGPTGGYEQYF. V gene TRBV5-6 combines with J gene TRBJ2-7; 9 positions match TRBD1. The V segment lost 0 bases and the J segment 3 bases; nucleotides outside the gene matches: 4. The CDR3 has 15 amino acids. Germline CDR1 is SGHDT and CDR2 is YYEEEE.

This chain uses TRBV30 with TRBJ1-5, with D perhaps TRBD1 (5 bases). With 5 bases removed from V and 4 bases from J, the gap between germline ends came to 9 bases. The CDR3 is made up of 12 amino acids. Germline CDR1 GTSNPN, CDR2 SVGIG (reference sequence). CDR3 in amino acids: CAWGHPNQPQHF. CDR3 bases: TGTGCCTGGGGACATCCAAATCAGCCCCAGCATTTT.